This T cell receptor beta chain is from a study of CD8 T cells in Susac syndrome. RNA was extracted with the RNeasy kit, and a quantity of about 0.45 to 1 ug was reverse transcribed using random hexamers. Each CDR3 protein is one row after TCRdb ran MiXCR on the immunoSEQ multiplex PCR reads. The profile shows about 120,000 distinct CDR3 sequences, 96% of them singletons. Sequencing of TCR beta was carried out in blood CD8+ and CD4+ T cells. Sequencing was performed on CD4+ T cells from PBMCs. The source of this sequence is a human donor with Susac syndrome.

The CDR3, as DNA: TGTGCCAGCAGCCAAGATTCGGGTCAAGAGACCCAGTACTTC. Protein: CASSQDSGQETQYF. J is TRBJ2-5 and V is TRBV4-2, with D uncertain. There are 14 residues in the CDR3. The germline V gene encodes CDR1 LGHNA and CDR2 YNFKEQ. V was trimmed by 0 bases and J by 2 bases, leaving 7 bases between them.